The rows below give T cell receptor beta chains drawn from one sample of a study of blood T cell repertoires in COVID-19. Using immunoSEQ multiplex PCR, the repertoire was profiled, and TCRdb retains in-frame clones only, with some absent. The sample consists of about 170,000 clones, around four fifths of them appearing once. Material: peripheral blood. All receptors derive from a woman in her 70s with COVID-19, enrolled during active disease. Both conserved end residues are part of each CDR3. The D gene is left open where the match is weak. Where a row states a size, it is once, few, many or the class of an expanded clone; other rows omit it.

abundance | d_gene | j_gene | v_gene | CDR3nt | CDR3aa
- | TRBD2 | TRBJ2-1 | TRBV30 | TGTGCCTGGAGACCACGGGGTAGCGGGGTCAATGAGCAGTTCTTC | CAWRPRGSGVNEQFF
- | - | TRBJ1-5 | TRBV27 | TGTGCCAGCAAACAGGGCCCCTTTAATCAGCCCCAGCATTTT | CASKQGPFNQPQHF
- | - | TRBJ2-7 | TRBV10-3 | TGTGCCATCAGTGAGGCGGGGAAGTACTACGAGCAGTACTTC | CAISEAGKYYEQYF
- | - | TRBJ2-1 | TRBV14 | TGTGCCAGCAGCCAACTCGGGGGATCCTACAATGAGCAGTTCTTC | CASSQLGGSYNEQFF
- | - | TRBJ2-7 | TRBV27 | TGTGCCAGCAGTTTATCCCAGGGAATCTACGAGCAGTACTTC | CASSLSQGIYEQYF
- | - | TRBJ1-3 | TRBV3-1/TRBV3-2 | TGTGCCAGCAGCGAGGACAGAAGTATAAGAAACACCATATATTTT | CASSEDRSIRNTIYF
- | - | TRBJ2-1 | TRBV18 | TGTGCCAGCTCACCACAGGGCACGGGGTACAATGAGCAGTTCTTC | CASSPQGTGYNEQFF
few | TRBD1 | TRBJ1-1 | TRBV9 | TGTGCCAGCAGCAAGGGACAGATTACCATGAACACTGAAGCTTTCTTT | CASSKGQITMNTEAFF
- | - | TRBJ1-5 | TRBV28 | TGTGCCAGCAGCCCCACTCCGGGTCCTCTTCCACAGCCCCAGCATTTT | CASSPTPGPLPQPQHF
- | TRBD1 | TRBJ1-2 | TRBV29-1 | TGCAGCGTTGAGACCACCGGGACAGGACAGCGGGGCTACACCTTC | CSVETTGTGQRGYTF
- | - | TRBJ1-6 | TRBV7-8 | TGTGCCAGCAGCCCCCTTACGGGAGCCACCTATAATTCACCCCTCCACTTT | CASSPLTGATYNSPLHF
- | TRBD2 | TRBJ2-3 | TRBV5-1 | TGCGCCAGCAGCTCTACTAGCGGGACAGATACGCAGTATTTT | CASSSTSGTDTQYF
- | TRBD1 | TRBJ1-1 | TRBV3-1/TRBV3-2 | TGTGCCAGCAGCCCCCGGACAGGGCACGCTGAAGCTTTCTTT | CASSPRTGHAEAFF
- | - | TRBJ1-5 | TRBV5-6 | TGTGCCAGCAGCTCCGCGAAACAGGGTGCGGGTCAGCCCCAGCATTTT | CASSSAKQGAGQPQHF
- | TRBD1 | TRBJ2-1 | TRBV30 | TGTGCCTGGGGGAGACAGGGGTTTTACAATGAGCAGTTCTTC | CAWGRQGFYNEQFF
- | TRBD2 | TRBJ2-1 | TRBV10-3 | TGTGCCATCAGTGTCGCGGGAGCGGGTGAGCAGTTCTTC | CAISVAGAGEQFF
- | - | TRBJ2-5 | TRBV9 | TGTGCCAGCAGCGTAGCTCCGGTGGGGGCCGAGACCCAGTACTTC | CASSVAPVGAETQYF
- | TRBD1 | TRBJ2-7 | TRBV11-2 | TGTGCCAGCAGCTTAGAGGGACAGGGGGTAAACTACGAGCAGTACTTC | CASSLEGQGVNYEQYF
- | - | TRBJ1-3 | TRBV5-1 | TGCGCCAGCAGCTCCGGAGGGGCTGGAAACACCATATATTTT | CASSSGGAGNTIYF
once | - | TRBJ2-3 | TRBV27 | TGTGCCAGCAGTTTAGCGCCGGGTCTGACGCAGTATTTT | CASSLAPGLTQYF
once | - | TRBJ1-3 | TRBV2 | TGTGCCAGCAGAAGAGACGGGTACTCTGGAAACACCATATATTTT | CASRRDGYSGNTIYF
once | TRBD2 | TRBJ2-3 | TRBV10-3 | TGTGCCATCAGTGAGTCGGGACTAGCGGGAGGGATTACAGATACGCAGTATTTT | CAISESGLAGGITDTQYF
- | TRBD2 | TRBJ2-3 | TRBV7-9 | TGTGCCAGCAGCCAAGGGGCGGGAGCCTCAGATACGCAGTATTTT | CASSQGAGASDTQYF
- | - | TRBJ2-6 | TRBV27 | TGTGCCAGCAGCCAGAGGGACTCTGGGGCCAACGTCCTGACTTTC | CASSQRDSGANVLTF
- | - | TRBJ1-5 | TRBV7-2 | TGTGCCAGCAGCCAAACAGGGTACGCAAATCAGCCCCAGCATTTT | CASSQTGYANQPQHF
- | TRBD2 | TRBJ2-7 | TRBV27 | TGTGCCAGCAGACAGCTGTCGGGACTAGCGTACGAGCAGTACTTC | CASRQLSGLAYEQYF
- | - | TRBJ2-6 | TRBV5-1 | TGCGCCAGCAGCCAGGGTCCCTCTGGGGCCAACGTCCTGACTTTC | CASSQGPSGANVLTF
- | TRBD2 | TRBJ2-1 | TRBV5-6 | TGTGCCAGCAGCTCACTAGCGGGAGGGTACAATGAGCAGTTCTTC | CASSSLAGGYNEQFF
- | TRBD1 | TRBJ1-2 | TRBV3-1/TRBV3-2 | TGTGCCAGCAGCCAAGACGGACAGGGGGTGGGAGGCTACACCTTC | CASSQDGQGVGGYTF
- | - | TRBJ1-2 | TRBV28 | TGTGCCAGCAGTTACAGTCAGGGAGGCTACACCTTC | CASSYSQGGYTF
- | TRBD2 | TRBJ2-1 | TRBV7-9 | TGTGCCAGCAGCTCCCGCGCTGGACTAGCAGGTTCCAATGAGCAGTTCTTC | CASSSRAGLAGSNEQFF
- | - | TRBJ1-1 | TRBV6-5 | TGTGCCAGCAGTCAACCGGTTAGCGGTACTGAAGCTTTCTTT | CASSQPVSGTEAFF
- | - | TRBJ1-2 | TRBV7-8 | TGTGCCAGCAGCTTAGGACAGTCCGTAGGCTACACCTTC | CASSLGQSVGYTF
- | TRBD1 | TRBJ2-1 | TRBV6-1 | TGTGCCAGCACGGACAGGGCGTCCTACAATGAGCAGTTCTTC | CASTDRASYNEQFF
- | - | TRBJ1-5 | TRBV24-1 | TGTGCCACCAGCACTACGGGGGGCAATCAGCCCCAGCATTTT | CATSTTGGNQPQHF
- | TRBD2 | TRBJ2-1 | TRBV9 | TGTGCCAGCAGCGTAGGCGGGGGGTCCTACAATGAGCAGTTCTTC | CASSVGGGSYNEQFF
- | TRBD1 | TRBJ2-3 | TRBV5-6 | TGTGCCAGCAGCCAACAGGGGATAGATACGCAGTATTTT | CASSQQGIDTQYF
- | TRBD1 | TRBJ1-2 | TRBV24-1 | TGTGCCACCAGTGCCGAAGACAGGGGGCGCTATGGCTACACCTTC | CATSAEDRGRYGYTF
- | - | TRBJ1-4 | TRBV5-1 | TGCGCCAGCAGCTTGGTCCAGGGTTACGAAAAACTGTTTTTT | CASSLVQGYEKLFF
- | - | TRBJ2-1 | TRBV5-4 | TGTGCCAGCAGCTCGGGACTTTACAATGAGCAGTTCTTC | CASSSGLYNEQFF
once | - | TRBJ1-1 | TRBV27 | TGTGCCAGCAGTTCCAGGCCCCGACCGCTGAACACTGAAGCTTTCTTT | CASSSRPRPLNTEAFF
- | TRBD2 | TRBJ2-1 | TRBV28 | TGTGCCAGCAGTTTATCGGGGGGGGAGTTCTTC | CASSLSGGEFF
few | TRBD1 | TRBJ1-6 | TRBV4-2 | TGTGCCAGCAGCCAAGATAATGACAGGGGTAATTCACCCCTCCACTTT | CASSQDNDRGNSPLHF
- | TRBD1 | TRBJ1-2 | TRBV5-8 | TGTGCCAGCAGCAACGGACAGGGTCCTTATGGCTACACCTTC | CASSNGQGPYGYTF
few | - | TRBJ1-5 | TRBV7-2 | TGTGCCAGCAGCTTAGGAGTTCAGCCCCAGCATTTT | CASSLGVQPQHF
- | TRBD2 | TRBJ2-7 | TRBV30 | TGTGCCTGGAGTGTGCTAGCGGGAGGCTACGAGCAGTACTTC | CAWSVLAGGYEQYF
- | TRBD1 | TRBJ2-7 | TRBV15 | TGTGCCACCAGCGGTAGACAGGGAGCCTACGAGCAGTACTTC | CATSGRQGAYEQYF
- | - | TRBJ2-3 | TRBV3-1/TRBV3-2 | TGTGCCAGCAGCCAAGAAACTAGCACGTCTTCAGGTACGCAGTATTTT | CASSQETSTSSGTQYF
- | TRBD1 | TRBJ1-6 | TRBV6-5 | TGTGCCAGCAGTTACTCCAGGGACAGTACCAATTCACCCCTCCACTTT | CASSYSRDSTNSPLHF
- | TRBD1 | TRBJ1-6 | TRBV7-2 | TGTGCCAGCACCCCTGGTGAGGGACAGGGGTATTCACCCCTCCACTTT | CASTPGEGQGYSPLHF
- | TRBD1 | TRBJ2-2 | TRBV19 | TGTGCCAGTAGCTCGGGTAGGAAGACAGGGGGCACCGGGGAGCTGTTTTTT | CASSSGRKTGGTGELFF
- | - | TRBJ1-4 | TRBV6-5 | TGTGCCAGCAGGGGTCTCTCACAGGGCCAGGAAAAACTGTTTTTT | CASRGLSQGQEKLFF
- | - | TRBJ2-2 | TRBV5-6 | TGTGCCAGCAGCCACCGACAGTCACCCGGGGAGCTGTTTTTT | CASSHRQSPGELFF
- | - | TRBJ2-5 | TRBV7-3 | TGTGCCAGCAGCCCCACAGGGTTGAAGGAGACCCAGTACTTC | CASSPTGLKETQYF
- | TRBD2 | TRBJ2-3 | TRBV7-2 | TGTGCCAGCAGCGCGGGGGGACGTGATACGCAGTATTTT | CASSAGGRDTQYF
- | TRBD1 | TRBJ1-4 | TRBV30 | TGTGCCTGGAGTGCAGGACAGGTTAATGAAAAACTGTTTTTT | CAWSAGQVNEKLFF
- | - | TRBJ2-5 | TRBV5-1 | TGCGCCAGCAGCTTGGCCAGTGAGACCCAGTACTTC | CASSLASETQYF
- | TRBD2 | TRBJ2-3 | TRBV19 | TGTGCCAGTAGTTTCCCGAGACTAGCGGGAGGGCCCGCAGATACGCAGTATTTT | CASSFPRLAGGPADTQYF